Listed here are 4 T cell receptor beta chains from one sample, sequenced in a study of blood T cells in healthy people across ages. Using a J-beta primer mix together with a sample-barcoded 5' primer, a second PCR was run for about 6 to 12 cycles. TCRdb ran MiXCR on the 5' RACE reads and lists one entry per CDR3 protein. Here the sample spans 750,000 to 850,000 distinct CDR3 sequences, just under 25% being singletons. The sample was also reused in another study, on T cells of mothers and their children.

The sequenced material came from blood. The source is a boy between 10 and 17 years old in good health.

The V call is TRBV6-2 or TRBV6-3, the J call TRBJ2-6; no reliable D call. Trimming took off 4 bases at V and 2 bases at J, with 9 bases between the two ends. The CDR3 totals 15 residues. Germline lookup yields CDR1 MNHEY and CDR2 SVGEGT. The CDR3 nucleotides are TGTGCCAGCAGTTCGGCGAGCCCTGGGGCCAACGTCCTGACTTTC. Translated: CASSSASPGANVLTF.

Turning to this clonotype: At one boundary the junction diverges from the germline segment, which might be a read error. The chain carries TRBV11-2 and TRBJ2-2, with D possibly being TRBD2 (6 bases). Germline assignment: CDR1 SGHAT and CDR2 FQNNGV. The CDR3 is 14 amino acids. CDR3 region: CASSRGAGTGGLFF. The CDR3 nucleotides read TGTGCCAGCAGTAGAGGGGCGGGCACCGGGGGGCTGTTTTTT.

The genes are TRBV10-3 and TRBJ2-1, with 9 bases aligning to TRBD2. V lost 8 bases, J lost 8 bases, and 10 bases stayed unmatched. The CDR3 is 14 residues long. Germline-derived CDR1 and CDR2 are ENHRY and SYGVKD. DNA for the CDR3: TGTGCCATCCGTCAGGGACTAGCCCTCCATGAGCAGTTCTTC. Residues: CAIRQGLALHEQFF.

In regard to this clonotype: A junction end diverges from the germline sequence, so it may reflect a read error. This chain connects TRBV7-9 to TRBJ2-1, with 7 bases that match TRBD1. This CDR3 spans 14 amino acids. Germline CDR1 is SEHNR and CDR2 is FQNEAQ (reference sequence). This chain's CDR3 is CASTLGGEGNEQFF. The CDR3 DNA sequence: TGTGCCAGCACCTTAGGGGGCGAGGGGAATGAGCAGTTCTTC. Complete variable domain (other parts from reference TRBV7-9 and TRBJ2-1): DTGVSQNPRHKITKRGQNVTFRCDPISEHNRLYWYRQTLGQGPEFLTYFQNEAQLEKSRLLSDRFSAERPKGSFSTLEIQRTEQGDSAMYLCASTLGGEGNEQFFGPGTRLTVL.